This T cell receptor (beta chain) was profiled in a study of glioma-infiltrating T cells. This clonotype occurred many times. The CDR3 covers 14 residues. V lost 7 bases, J lost 0 bases, and 11 bases lay in between. Germline V gene sequence: CDR1 SNHLY, CDR2 FYNNEI. Amplification of TCR alpha and beta CDR3 regions from RNA used iRepertoire nested multiplex PCR. One-step reverse transcription and amplification started from about 100-400 ng of tissue mRNA or PBMC total RNA. TCRdb called the multiplex PCR reads again in MiXCR, with one record for every CDR3 protein. Seen here are more than 300,000 distinct CDR3 sequences, roughly two fifths observed once, and the top ten hold 9.5% to 15%.

The chain uses TRBV2 and TRBJ2-3; D unclear. This sequence was found in a human donor with low-grade glioma or glioblastoma, undergoing nonglioma brain surgery, or in good health (not recorded which). The specimen sequenced was glioma tissue, nonneoplastic brain tissue, or PBMCs (not recorded which). CDR3 bases: TGTGCCAGCACTCAACGACTTAGCACAGATACGCAGTATTTT. Its translation is CASTQRLSTDTQYF.